The sequence of this TCR beta chain was determined in a study of blood T cell repertoires in COVID-19 (dated by TCRdb to 2018 to 2020). For the wider study: Samples covering the acute and convalescent phases of COVID-19 were provided by collaborators in the United States, Italy and Spain. The prospective study material was composed of cDNA or gDNA derived from T cells, B-cell-depleted T cells, or PBMCs. The dataset comprised deeply sampled blood TCRbeta repertoires from subjects exposed to, actively infected with, or recovered from COVID-19. The repertoires were released in a freely available public database meant as a resource for research on the immune response to SARS-CoV-2. Samples came from the ongoing ImmuneRACE study (first 160 participants) plus 1,254 subjects from 6 global collaborators. A de-identified subject ID, COVID-19 status, age in years and sex were almost always included in the sample metadata. Where HLA class I and class II types were available, the types were taken from metadata supplied by the sample provider, not from assay-based typing.

From the germline V gene, CDR1 is KGHSH and CDR2 is LQKENI. The junction carries 12 bases between V and J, which are trimmed by 1 base and 3 bases respectively. From cysteine to phenylalanine, the CDR3 is 16 amino acids long. Here the CDR3 DNA is all that survives: 48 bases in frame from base 1. General findings and caveats noted by the study authors: Clinical and demographic metadata were provided uncurated, with the amount varying by source and participant.

In regard to this clone: Its antigen remains undetermined. Per-base qualities were not stored, and no clone one base away is much larger.

One collaborating source in Seattle enrolled patients while the patients were actively infected and followed the patients over time throughout the course of disease. Collaborating institutions collected whole blood in K2EDTA tubes following their own protocols. For TCRbeta analysis, collaborators shipped samples as frozen whole blood, isolated PBMCs, or DNA extracted from either of those sample types. TCRbeta CDR3 regions were amplified from genomic DNA by means of the immunoSEQ Assay, a bias-controlled multiplex PCR. In the paper's pipeline: Nucleated cell counts per sample were estimated from amplification of reference gene primers within the assay. To quantify the absolute abundance of each unique TCRbeta CDR3 rearrangement, sequence reads were collapsed and filtered. For each sample, productive Simpson clonality was calculated as the square root of Simpson's diversity index across productive rearrangements. TCRdb's version of the immuneACCESS table is confined to in-frame rearrangements and falls short of the full clone set. An unresolved V gene accounts for under half of the shortfall where checked; the remainder is of unknown origin. V and J calls and clone size come straight from that table; D and trimming were deduced from the DNA. The sample yields fewer than 200,000 clones; more than 80% were counted once. The ten most abundant clones make up 9% to 15% of the sample.

Recombination joined TRBV18 with TRBJ2-2; TRBD1 is a weak D gene call, 5 bases matching. This TCR was recovered from a woman at least 80 years old with COVID-19, enrolled during active disease. Input material: peripheral blood. The bases read TGTGCCAGCTCACCACGACCAGGGATCGACACCGGGGAGCTGTTTTTT. This encodes CASSPRPGIDTGELFF.